This T cell receptor (beta chain) appears in the sequencing data of a study of identical twins. Study-level findings and limits: Where out-of-frame alpha sequences were twin-shared, they showed excess low generation probability.

TCRdb re-derived calls from the 5' RACE reads in MiXCR, one entry per CDR3 protein. This sample yields 500,000 to 700,000 distinct CDR3 sequences, of which around 7.5% are seen a single time; 1.6% belongs to the top ten. Germline CDR1 reads SGHAT; CDR2 reads FQDESV (reference sequence). V lost 0 bases and J lost 16; bases outside the gene matches: 9. CDR3 length: 13 residues. On this clonotype: Its target is not known.

The same data also went into a second study, on yellow fever vaccine responses in identical twins.

The chain combines TRBV11-1 with TRBJ2-1; 7 nucleotides match TRBD2. The clonotype comes from a woman between 18 and 29 years old in good health. The sample consisted of PBMCs. CDR3 sequence (DNA): TGTGCCAGCAGCTTAGCTTGGTCGGGGGACTACTTCTTC. It yields the protein CASSLAWSGDYFF.